A selection of T cell receptor beta chains follows, all from one sample in a study of CD8 T cells in Susac syndrome. One entry per CDR3 protein results from TCRdb running MiXCR on the immunoSEQ multiplex PCR reads. The sample has over 130,000 distinct CDR3 sequences, 95% seen once. Material: CD4+ T cells from PBMCs. The receptors originated from a human donor with Susac syndrome. Both conserved end residues are part of each CDR3. The order of the fields is V gene, J gene, D gene, clone size, CDR3 protein, CDR3 DNA. D genes are given only for firm matches. A row's size may be missing; if present it is once, few, many or a size class.

V gene: TRBV21-1; J gene: TRBJ2-4; D gene: NA; clone size: NA; CDR3 protein: CASSKAPRRTLAKNIQYF; CDR3 DNA: TGTGCCAGCAGCAAGGCCCCGCGACGCACCCTAGCCAAAAACATTCAGTACTTC
V gene: TRBV11-2; J gene: TRBJ1-6; D gene: TRBD1; clone size: NA; CDR3 protein: CASSSGQGNYNSPLHF; CDR3 DNA: TGTGCCAGCAGCTCCGGACAGGGGAACTATAATTCACCCCTCCACTTT
V gene: TRBV7-9; J gene: TRBJ2-7; D gene: TRBD1; clone size: NA; CDR3 protein: CASSLVGTAYEQYF; CDR3 DNA: TGTGCCAGCAGCTTAGTTGGGACAGCCTACGAGCAGTACTTC
V gene: TRBV20-1; J gene: TRBJ1-6; D gene: TRBD1; clone size: NA; CDR3 protein: CSASDRGNSPLHF; CDR3 DNA: TGCAGTGCTAGCGACAGGGGGAACTCACCCCTCCACTTT
V gene: TRBV18; J gene: TRBJ1-2; D gene: NA; clone size: NA; CDR3 protein: CAGSGTHYGYTF; CDR3 DNA: TGTGCCGGATCCGGGACACACTATGGCTACACCTTC
V gene: TRBV29-1; J gene: TRBJ2-5; D gene: NA; clone size: NA; CDR3 protein: CSVDWPQETQYF; CDR3 DNA: TGCAGCGTTGATTGGCCGCAGGAGACCCAGTACTTC
V gene: TRBV30; J gene: TRBJ2-5; D gene: TRBD2; clone size: NA; CDR3 protein: CAWSLGLAGNQETQYF; CDR3 DNA: TGTGCCTGGAGTTTAGGACTAGCGGGGAACCAAGAGACCCAGTACTTC
V gene: TRBV6-4; J gene: TRBJ1-1; D gene: TRBD1; clone size: NA; CDR3 protein: CASRAGTGGAAEAFF; CDR3 DNA: TGTGCCAGCAGGGCCGGGACAGGGGGCGCAGCTGAAGCTTTCTTT
V gene: TRBV20-1; J gene: TRBJ1-6; D gene: TRBD1; clone size: once; CDR3 protein: CSAKRGPDSPLHF; CDR3 DNA: TGCAGTGCTAAGAGGGGGCCGGATTCACCCCTCCACTTT
V gene: TRBV5-1; J gene: TRBJ2-5; D gene: NA; clone size: NA; CDR3 protein: CASSKGHRQETQYF; CDR3 DNA: TGCGCCAGCAGCAAGGGACACCGCCAAGAGACCCAGTACTTC
V gene: TRBV7-7; J gene: TRBJ2-1; D gene: TRBD2; clone size: NA; CDR3 protein: CASSPGRTILYNEQFF; CDR3 DNA: TGTGCTAGCAGCCCCGGGAGGACTATACTTTACAATGAGCAGTTCTTC
V gene: TRBV9; J gene: TRBJ2-3; D gene: TRBD1; clone size: NA; CDR3 protein: CASSVGWGTGESTDTQYF; CDR3 DNA: TGTGCCAGCAGCGTAGGTTGGGGGACAGGGGAAAGCACAGATACGCAGTATTTT
V gene: TRBV23-1; J gene: TRBJ1-5; D gene: NA; clone size: once; CDR3 protein: CASSQSTVSNQPQHF; CDR3 DNA: TGCGCCAGCAGTCAATCGACAGTTAGCAATCAGCCCCAGCATTTT
V gene: TRBV30; J gene: TRBJ1-6; D gene: NA; clone size: NA; CDR3 protein: CAWRFLWANSPLHF; CDR3 DNA: TGTGCCTGGAGGTTTCTATGGGCGAATTCACCCCTCCACTTT
V gene: TRBV24-1; J gene: TRBJ2-3; D gene: NA; clone size: NA; CDR3 protein: CATSGYSTDTQYF; CDR3 DNA: TGTGCCACCAGTGGTTACAGCACAGATACGCAGTATTTT
V gene: TRBV2; J gene: TRBJ1-5; D gene: NA; clone size: NA; CDR3 protein: CASRRQFNQPQHF; CDR3 DNA: TGTGCCAGCAGAAGACAGTTTAATCAGCCCCAGCATTTT
V gene: TRBV20-1; J gene: TRBJ1-2; D gene: TRBD1; clone size: few; CDR3 protein: CSATTGDYGYTF; CDR3 DNA: TGCAGTGCGACGACAGGGGACTATGGCTACACCTTC
V gene: TRBV5-4; J gene: TRBJ2-2; D gene: NA; clone size: NA; CDR3 protein: CASRDSGTGELFF; CDR3 DNA: TGTGCCAGCAGGGATAGCGGCACCGGGGAGCTGTTTTTT
V gene: TRBV21-1; J gene: TRBJ2-3; D gene: NA; clone size: NA; CDR3 protein: CASIPTYPQYF; CDR3 DNA: TGTGCCAGCATCCCGACGTATCCGCAGTATTTT
V gene: TRBV19; J gene: TRBJ1-1; D gene: NA; clone size: NA; CDR3 protein: CATTREGTNTEAFF; CDR3 DNA: TGTGCCACCACTAGGGAGGGGACGAACACTGAAGCTTTCTTT
V gene: TRBV4-3; J gene: TRBJ2-1; D gene: NA; clone size: NA; CDR3 protein: CASSQDTASRGHEQFF; CDR3 DNA: TGCGCCAGCAGCCAAGATACGGCTAGTCGGGGTCATGAGCAGTTCTTC
V gene: TRBV30; J gene: TRBJ1-1; D gene: TRBD1; clone size: NA; CDR3 protein: CAWNHRDRGRYTEAFF; CDR3 DNA: TGTGCCTGGAATCACCGGGACAGGGGGCGTTACACTGAAGCTTTCTTT